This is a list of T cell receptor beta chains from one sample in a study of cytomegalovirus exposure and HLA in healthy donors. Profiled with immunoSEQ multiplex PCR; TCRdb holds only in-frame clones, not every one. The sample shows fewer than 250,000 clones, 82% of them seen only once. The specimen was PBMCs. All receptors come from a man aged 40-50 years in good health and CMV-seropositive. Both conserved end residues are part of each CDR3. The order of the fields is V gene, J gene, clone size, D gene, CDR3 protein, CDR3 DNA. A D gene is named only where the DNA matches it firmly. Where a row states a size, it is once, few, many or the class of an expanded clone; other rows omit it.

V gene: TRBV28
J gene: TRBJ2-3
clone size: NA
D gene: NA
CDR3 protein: CASSLWEQGRGDTQYF
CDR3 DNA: TGTGCCAGCAGTTTATGGGAACAGGGACGAGGAGATACGCAGTATTTT

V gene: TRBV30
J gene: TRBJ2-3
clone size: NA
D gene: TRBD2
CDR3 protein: CAWSVSPFRAGVKDTQYF
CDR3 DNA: TGTGCCTGGAGTGTTAGCCCCTTTCGAGCGGGAGTTAAAGATACGCAGTATTTT

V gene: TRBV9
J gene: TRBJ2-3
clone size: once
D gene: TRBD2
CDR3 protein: CASSVVGGSSTDTQYF
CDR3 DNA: TGTGCCAGCAGCGTAGTAGGCGGGAGTAGCACAGATACGCAGTATTTT

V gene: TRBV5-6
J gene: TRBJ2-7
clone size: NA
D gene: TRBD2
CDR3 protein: CASSRGLADYEQYF
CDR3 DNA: TGTGCCAGCAGCAGAGGACTAGCGGACTACGAGCAGTACTTC

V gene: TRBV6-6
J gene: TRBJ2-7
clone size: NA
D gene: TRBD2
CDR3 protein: CASSYSGAGRYEQYF
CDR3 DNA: TGTGCCAGCAGTTACTCGGGAGCGGGGAGATACGAGCAGTACTTC

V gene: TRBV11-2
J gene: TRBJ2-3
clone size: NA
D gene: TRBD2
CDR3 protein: CASSLALAGVGDTQYF
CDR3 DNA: TGTGCCAGCAGCTTAGCCTTAGCGGGCGTAGGAGATACGCAGTATTTT

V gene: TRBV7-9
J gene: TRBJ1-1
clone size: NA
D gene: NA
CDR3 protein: CASSFGDTEAFF
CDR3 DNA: TGTGCCAGCAGCTTCGGGGACACTGAAGCTTTCTTT

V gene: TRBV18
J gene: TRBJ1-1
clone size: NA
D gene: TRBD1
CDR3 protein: CASSPKGAGGMNTEAFF
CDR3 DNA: TGTGCCAGCTCACCAAAGGGGGCAGGAGGGATGAACACTGAAGCTTTCTTT

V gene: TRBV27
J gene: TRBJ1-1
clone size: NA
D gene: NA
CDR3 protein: CASSLQGNTEAFF
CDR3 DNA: TGTGCCAGCAGCCTACAGGGGAACACTGAAGCTTTCTTT

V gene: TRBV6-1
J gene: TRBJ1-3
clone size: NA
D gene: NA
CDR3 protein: CASSLAGNYGNTIYF
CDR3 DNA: TGTGCCAGCAGTTTAGCAGGGAATTACGGAAACACCATATATTTT

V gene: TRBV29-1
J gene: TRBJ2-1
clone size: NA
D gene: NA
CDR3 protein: CSVEFAGSRSYNEQFF
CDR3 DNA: TGCAGCGTTGAATTCGCAGGGTCGAGGTCCTACAATGAGCAGTTCTTC

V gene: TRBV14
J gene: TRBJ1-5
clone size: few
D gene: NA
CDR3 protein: CASSLTGFQPQHF
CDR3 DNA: TGTGCCAGCAGTCTAACAGGGTTTCAGCCCCAGCATTTT

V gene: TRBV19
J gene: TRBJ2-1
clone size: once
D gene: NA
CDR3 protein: CASSPDYDEQFF
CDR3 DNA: TGTGCCAGTAGTCCCGACTACGATGAGCAGTTCTTC

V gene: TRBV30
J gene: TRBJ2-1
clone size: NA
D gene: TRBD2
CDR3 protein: CAWSVWTSGRNEQFF
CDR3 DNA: TGTGCCTGGAGTGTATGGACTAGCGGGAGAAATGAGCAGTTCTTC

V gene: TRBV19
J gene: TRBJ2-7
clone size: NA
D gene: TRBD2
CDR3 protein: CASSIIPSGDYEQYF
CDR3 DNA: TGTGCCAGTAGTATCATCCCTAGCGGGGACTACGAGCAGTACTTC

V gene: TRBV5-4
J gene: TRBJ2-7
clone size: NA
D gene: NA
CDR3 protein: CASSLGQVNYEQYF
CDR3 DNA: TGTGCCAGCAGCTTGGGACAGGTGAACTACGAGCAGTACTTC

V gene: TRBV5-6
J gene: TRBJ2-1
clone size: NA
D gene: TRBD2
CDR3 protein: CASAGTSYNEQFF
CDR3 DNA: TGTGCCAGCGCTGGGACTAGCTACAATGAGCAGTTCTTC

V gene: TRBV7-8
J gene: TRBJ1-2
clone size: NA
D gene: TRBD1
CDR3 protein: CASSRGQGFGYTF
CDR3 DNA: TGTGCCAGCAGCCGTGGACAGGGATTTGGCTACACCTTC